One and the same sample provided the 29 T cell receptor beta chains below, sequenced in a study of blood T cell repertoires in COVID-19. The repertoire was sequenced with immunoSEQ multiplex PCR; TCRdb's copy has only in-frame clones and lacks some. In the table there are fewer than 100,000 clones, about nine tenths of which are singletons. The source material was peripheral blood. These receptors all come from an elderly woman with acute or convalescent COVID-19.

The gene calls are TRBV9 and TRBJ2-1; D might be TRBD2 (7 bases). With 6 bases removed from V and 2 bases from J, the gap between germline ends came to 15 bases. In germline, CDR1 is SGDLS, CDR2 YYNGEE. This CDR3 comprises 15 residues. Here the CDR3 reads CASTRGAVTYNEQFF. CDR3 nucleotide sequence: TGTGCCAGCACCCGGGGGGCCGTTACCTACAATGAGCAGTTCTTC.

The chain combines TRBV7-2 with TRBJ2-7; TRBD2 matches at 10 bases. The CDR3 spans 16 residues. Unmatched junction bases numbered 9, after V lost 0 bases and J lost 7 bases. CDR1 is SGHTA and CDR2 is FQGNSA in the germline V gene. The CDR3 loop reads CASSLASGAGGSEQYF. The CDR3 DNA follows: TGTGCCAGCAGCTTAGCGTCGGGAGCGGGGGGGAGTGAGCAGTACTTC.

V gene TRBV7-2 combines with J gene TRBJ1-4; unclear D gene. Trimming removed 4 bases from V and 10 bases from J, with 10 bases in between. Germline V gene lookup returns CDR1 SGHTA and CDR2 FQGNSA. This CDR3 is 12 amino acids long. DNA of the CDR3: TGTGCCAGCAGCTCCCTTCGTCGAAAACTGTTTTTT. This encodes CASSSLRRKLFF.

This clone was seen a single time. The chain uses TRBV5-1 and TRBJ1-2, with TRBD1 as a possible D gene (6 bases). Germline V gene data show CDR1 as SGHRS and CDR2 as YFSETQ. V was cut by 0 bases and J by 4 bases, with 22 bases left in between. The CDR3 totals 18 residues. The CDR3: CASSLAQGDPRGFYGYTF. CDR3 nucleotide sequence: TGCGCCAGCAGCTTGGCCCAGGGAGACCCGAGGGGGTTCTATGGCTACACCTTC.

V gene TRBV5-5 combines with J gene TRBJ1-1; TRBD1 matches at 10 bases. Trimming cost V 3 bases and J 8 bases; bases outside gene matches: 7. The CDR3 has 14 residues. CDR1 and CDR2 (germline): SGHKS, YYEKEE (reference sequence). Here the CDR3 reads CASSYATGGIEAFF. CDR3 coding DNA: TGTGCCAGCAGCTACGCGACAGGGGGCATAGAAGCTTTCTTT. Together with reference TRBV5-5 and TRBJ1-1, the CDR3 gives the full variable domain: DAGVTQSPTHLIKTRGQQVTLRCSPISGHKSVSWYQQVLGQGPQFIFQYYEKEERGRGNFPDRFSARQFPNYSSELNVNALLLGDSALYLCASSYATGGIEAFFGQGTRLTVV.

This chain connects TRBV4-1 to TRBJ2-7, with 10 bases identical to TRBD2. Germline V CDR1 and CDR2: MGHRA, YSYEKL. This CDR3 comprises 21 residues. The junction had 22 bases not matched to a gene; V was cut back by 2 bases and J by 3 bases. The CDR3 loop is CASSQSYYRDSQREGLYEQYF. CDR3 coding DNA: TGCGCCAGCAGCCAATCGTATTACCGGGACAGCCAGCGGGAGGGCCTCTACGAGCAGTACTTC.

This clone occurred once. This sequence joins TRBV13 and TRBJ1-1; TRBD1 aligns across 7 bases. Germline V gene lookup returns CDR1 PRHDT and CDR2 FYEKMQ (reference sequence). The length of the CDR3 is 14 residues. J lost 5 bases, V lost 5 bases, and 8 bases had no gene match. This CDR3 reads CASSEGAGSTEAFF. Here the CDR3 DNA reads TGTGCCAGCAGCGAGGGGGCGGGGTCGACTGAAGCTTTCTTT.

This chain uses TRBV19 with TRBJ1-1, with D possibly TRBD1 on 6 matching bases. Trimming took off 5 bases at V and 2 bases at J, with 12 bases between the two ends. Germline V gives CDR1 LNHDA, CDR2 SQIVND (reference sequence). The CDR3 sequence is 14 residues long. The CDR3 protein is CASSFGQTNTEAFF. CDR3 bases: TGTGCCAGTAGTTTCGGACAGACTAACACTGAAGCTTTCTTT.

CDR3 bases: TGTGCCAGTAGTAGAGACGTAGGGCCGGGAGGGAGAAGGGAGCAGTACTTC. Its translation: CASSRDVGPGGRREQYF. This sequence joins TRBV19 and TRBJ2-7, with 8 bases identical to TRBD2. Germline V gives CDR1 LNHDA, CDR2 SQIVND (reference sequence). After removal of 4 bases from V and 7 bases from J, the junction contained 18 bases not matched to a gene. The CDR3 sequence is 17 residues long.

V gene TRBV10-3 combines with J gene TRBJ2-1, with TRBD1 matching over 9 bases. With 5 bases clipped from V and 5 bases from J, the junction kept 4 bases outside the gene matches. This CDR3 has 14 residues. Germline lookup yields CDR1 ENHRY and CDR2 SYGVKD. The CDR3 sequence: CAISSWDRDNEQFF. In DNA, the CDR3 is TGTGCCATCAGTAGTTGGGACAGGGACAATGAGCAGTTCTTC.

The chain combines TRBV28 with TRBJ2-7; TRBD2 matches 9 bases. With 5 bases clipped from V and 1 base from J, the junction kept 12 bases outside the gene matches. Germline lookup yields CDR1 MDHEN and CDR2 SYDVKM. CDR3 size: 17 residues. The CDR3 is CASSLDAAGGPSYEQYF. CDR3 bases: TGTGCCAGCAGTCTTGATGCGGCGGGAGGGCCTTCCTACGAGCAGTACTTC.

This clone appeared once. This sequence joins TRBV18 and TRBJ1-1, with 11 nucleotides matching TRBD1. The germline V gene encodes CDR1 KGHSH and CDR2 LQKENI. This CDR3 has 15 amino acids. J was trimmed by 5 bases and V by 6 bases; bases with no gene match: 8. CDR3: CASSPGTGGSTEAFF. DNA for the CDR3: TGTGCCAGCTCGCCCGGGACAGGGGGTAGTACTGAAGCTTTCTTT.

V gene TRBV27 combines with J gene TRBJ1-2, with a tentative D call TRBD1 (6 bases). CDR3 length: 13 residues. Trimming removed 5 bases at V and 8 bases at J, with 15 bases between. Germline CDR1 is MNHEY and CDR2 is SMNVEV (reference sequence). CDR3 protein: CASSLQGFEGYTF. The CDR3 DNA sequence: TGTGCCAGCAGTCTACAGGGATTTGAGGGCTACACCTTC.

This chain connects TRBV6-6 to TRBJ1-1; unclear D gene. V was pared by 8 bases and J by 1 base, with 5 bases between. The V gene's germline CDR1 is MNHNY and CDR2 SVGAGI (reference sequence). CDR3 length: 11 amino acids. CDR3 sequence (DNA): TGTGCCAGCCGCGAGAACACTGAAGCTTTCTTT. Amino acid sequence: CASRENTEAFF.

CDR3 coding DNA: TGTGCCAGCAGCTTATACGGGGAGCTGTTTTTT. Its translation: CASSLYGELFF. The genes are TRBV7-9 and TRBJ2-2; D remains ambiguous. The CDR3 is 11 residues long. Looked up from germline, CDR1 is SEHNR and CDR2 is FQNEAQ (reference sequence). V dropped 2 bases and J dropped 7 bases, with 2 bases sitting between them.

This chain uses TRBV7-2 with TRBJ1-2; D is ambiguous. In germline, CDR1 is SGHTA, CDR2 FQGNSA. The CDR3 totals 13 residues. V was cut by 2 bases and J by 2 bases, with 6 bases left in between. For the CDR3, the DNA is TGTGCCAGCAGCTTACGGGGAAACTATGGCTACACCTTC. This gives the protein CASSLRGNYGYTF.

The chain couples TRBV6-5 to TRBJ2-3, with D possibly matching TRBD2 (6 bases). The germline V gene has CDR1 MNHEY and CDR2 SVGAGI. The ends were cut back, 0 bases at V and 4 bases at J, with 14 bases in the middle. The CDR3 loop spans 16 amino acids. The CDR3 nucleotides read TGTGCCAGCAGTTACTCCCTGCGGGGTATATCAGATACGCAGTATTTT. Translation: CASSYSLRGISDTQYF.

The chain recombines TRBV5-1 with TRBJ1-3, with 10 positions matching TRBD1. Germline trimming cut 3 bases from V and 2 bases from J; bases unmatched to any gene: 11. The CDR3 is made up of 18 amino acids. Germline assignment: CDR1 SGHRS and CDR2 YFSETQ. CDR3 amino acids: CASSSSMGQGIAGNTIYF. The CDR3 DNA is TGCGCCAGCAGCTCATCGATGGGACAGGGGATCGCTGGAAACACCATATATTTT.

This clone showed up just once. The genes are TRBV10-3 and TRBJ2-3; 8 nucleotides match TRBD2. The CDR3 loop spans 16 amino acids. Germline CDR1 is ENHRY and CDR2 is SYGVKD. Trimming cost V 6 bases and J 5 bases; bases outside gene matches: 13. CDR3: CAIRDSGGASVDTQYF. The CDR3 DNA sequence: TGTGCCATCAGGGATTCCGGGGGGGCCTCTGTAGATACGCAGTATTTT.

V usage is TRBV11-3 and J usage is TRBJ2-7; a possible D gene is TRBD1 (5 bases). The V gene lost 3 bases and the J gene lost 2 bases, with 11 bases spanning the gap. This CDR3 has 14 amino acids. The germline V gene has CDR1 SGHNT and CDR2 YENEEA. CDR3 in amino acids: CASSFRSGPYEQYF. The CDR3 DNA reads as TGTGCCAGCAGCTTCCGATCAGGGCCCTACGAGCAGTACTTC. Drawing the rest from reference TRBV11-3 and TRBJ2-7, the complete variable domain is EAGVVQSPRYKIIEKKQPVAFWCNPISGHNTLYWYLQNLGQGPELLIRYENEEAVDDSQLPKDRFSAERLKGVDSTLKIQPAELGDSAVYLCASSFRSGPYEQYFGPGTRLTVT.

The rearrangement links TRBV5-1 to TRBJ2-2, with 9 bases identical to TRBD1. The CDR3 has 17 residues. The V gene end was trimmed by 5 bases and the J gene end by 0 bases; junction bases not matched to a gene: 8. Germline CDR1 is SGHRS and CDR2 is YFSETQ. CDR3 nucleotides: TGCGCCAGCAGTTTAGGGACAGGGCGCTCGAACACCGGGGAGCTGTTTTTT. Translating gives CASSLGTGRSNTGELFF.

The CDR3 DNA is TGTGCCAGTAGTATAGAAGGGGCCGGGGCCAACGTCCTGACTTTC. It codes for CASSIEGAGANVLTF. This chain connects TRBV19 to TRBJ2-6; D is perhaps TRBD1 (5 bases). Germline values: CDR1 LNHDA, CDR2 SQIVND (reference sequence). The V gene lost 0 bases and the J gene lost 4 bases, with 7 bases spanning the gap. This CDR3 contains 15 residues.

The V and J genes are TRBV7-9 and TRBJ2-7, with no clear D. V was clipped by 1 base and J by 6 bases, with 13 bases between them. This CDR3 contains 14 residues. Germline-derived CDR1 and CDR2 are SEHNR and FQNEAQ (reference sequence). DNA of the CDR3: TGTGCCAGCAGCTTAGGCACGAGAAACCTCGAGCAGTACTTC. This codes for CASSLGTRNLEQYF.

This clone was picked up one time. The rearrangement uses TRBV5-8 and TRBJ1-4; 9 bases match TRBD1. Germline V lookup: CDR1 SGHTS, CDR2 YDEGEE. The CDR3 has 14 amino acids. After removal of 5 bases from V and 6 bases from J, the junction contained 5 bases not matched to a gene. The CDR3 DNA reads TGTGCCAGCAGTTCCGGGACAGGGTATGAAAAACTGTTTTTT. Encoded protein: CASSSGTGYEKLFF. The complete variable domain, with remaining parts taken from reference TRBV5-8 and TRBJ1-4, reads EAGVTQSPTHLIKTRGQQATLRCSPISGHTSVYWYQQALGLGLQFLLWYDEGEERNRGNFPPRFSGRQFPNYSSELNVNALELEDSALYLCASSSGTGYEKLFFGSGTQLSVL.

V is TRBV11-2 and J is TRBJ1-1; no clear D. The CDR3 sequence is 13 residues long. Germline CDR1 and CDR2: SGHAT and FQNNGV. V lost 1 base and J lost 1, with 4 bases in between. The CDR3 DNA is TGTGCCAGCAGCTTAGCAGGGAACACTGAAGCTTTCTTT. This gives the protein CASSLAGNTEAFF.

The chain couples TRBV9 to TRBJ2-3, with 7 bases fitting TRBD2. Germline V gene sequence: CDR1 SGDLS, CDR2 YYNGEE. V gave up 0 bases and J gave up 2 bases; unmatched junction bases: 3. This CDR3 contains 15 residues. For the CDR3, the DNA is TGTGCCAGCAGCGTAGGCGGGAGCCACACAGATACGCAGTATTTT. Translated: CASSVGGSHTDTQYF.

The rearrangement links TRBV6-5 to TRBJ1-2, with TRBD1 identical over 10 bases. The ends lost 2 bases at V and 4 bases at J; junction bases unmatched: 1. Germline CDR1 is MNHEY and CDR2 is SVGAGI. The CDR3 is 14 amino acids. CDR3 protein: CASSYRDRGYGYTF. The CDR3 nucleotides read TGTGCCAGCAGTTACCGGGACAGGGGCTATGGCTACACCTTC.

The V call is TRBV29-1, the J call TRBJ1-5, with a possible D match to TRBD1 (6 bases). CDR3 length: 11 residues. Germline values: CDR1 SQVTM, CDR2 ANQGSEA. The germline V and J ends were trimmed by 2 bases and 11 bases, with 10 bases remaining between them. The CDR3 is CSVEQGLAQHF. Written as DNA, the CDR3 is TGCAGCGTTGAACAGGGGTTAGCCCAGCATTTT.

The chain is built from TRBV6-2 or TRBV6-3 and TRBJ1-2; 8 bases agree with TRBD1. Germline loops: CDR1 MNHEY, CDR2 SVGEGT. The CDR3 totals 17 residues. Germline trimming cut 4 bases from V and 4 bases from J; bases unmatched to any gene: 14. CDR3 sequence: CASSFVGTGGPSYGYTF. DNA for the CDR3: TGTGCCAGCAGTTTCGTAGGGACAGGAGGCCCCTCCTATGGCTACACCTTC.